The subject of this entry is one T cell receptor (beta chain). V shed 10 bases and J shed 4 bases, with 14 bases lying between them. This CDR3 region has 13 residues. The V gene's germline CDR1 is MDHEN and CDR2 SYDVKM. Genomic DNA per cell subset filled all wells of several immunoSEQ plates. Every unsorted PBMC PCR replicate was loaded with 300 ng DNA, tens of thousands of T cell genomes. Unsorted PBMCs provided DNA that was sequenced on ten immunoSEQ deep assay plates. The assay was immunoSEQ multiplex PCR, and TCRdb's table has in-frame clones only and misses some. There are fewer than 550,000 clones in the sample; almost 80% occur only once, and around 13% lies in the top ten. This sample was taken from a study of shared clonotypes between healthy human individuals.

This sequence was found in a woman aged 40-49 years in good health. Some clones in this sample may be carry-over from other donors' samples. Sequences were obtained from PBMCs. This chain links TRBV28 with TRBJ2-1, with D possibly being TRBD2 (6 bases). The CDR3 DNA reads as TGTGCCACTACCGGGAGCCCTTACAATGAGCAGTTCTTC. It codes for CATTGSPYNEQFF.